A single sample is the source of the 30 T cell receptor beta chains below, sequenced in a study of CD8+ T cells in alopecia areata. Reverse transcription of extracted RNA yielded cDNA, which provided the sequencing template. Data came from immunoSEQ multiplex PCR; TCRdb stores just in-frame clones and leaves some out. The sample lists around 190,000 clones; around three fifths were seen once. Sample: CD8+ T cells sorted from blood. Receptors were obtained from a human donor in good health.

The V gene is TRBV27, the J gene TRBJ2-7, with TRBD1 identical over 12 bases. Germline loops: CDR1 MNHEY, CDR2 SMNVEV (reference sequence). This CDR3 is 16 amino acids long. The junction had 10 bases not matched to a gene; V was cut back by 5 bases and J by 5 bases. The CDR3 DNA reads TGTGCCAGCAGTCCCCATCCCGGGACAGGGGGCGACGAGCAGTACTTC. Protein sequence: CASSPHPGTGGDEQYF.

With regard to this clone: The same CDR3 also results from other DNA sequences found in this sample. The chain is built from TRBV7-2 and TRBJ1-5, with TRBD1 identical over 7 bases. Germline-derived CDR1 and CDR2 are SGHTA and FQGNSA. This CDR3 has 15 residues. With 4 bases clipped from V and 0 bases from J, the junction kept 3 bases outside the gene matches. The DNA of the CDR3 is TGTGCCAGCAGCTCTGGACAGGATAGCAATCAGCCCCAGCATTTT. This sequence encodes CASSSGQDSNQPQHF.

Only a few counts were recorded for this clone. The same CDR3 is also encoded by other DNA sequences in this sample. The CDR3 DNA follows: TGTGCCAGCAGCTTAGATAGCCGAGAGACCCAGTACTTC. Its translation: CASSLDSRETQYF. The chain combines TRBV7-9 with TRBJ2-5; D is uncertain. CDR1 and CDR2 from the germline V gene are SEHNR and FQNEAQ (reference sequence). The CDR3 has 13 amino acids. Trimming cost V 1 base and J 4 bases, with 7 bases left between them.

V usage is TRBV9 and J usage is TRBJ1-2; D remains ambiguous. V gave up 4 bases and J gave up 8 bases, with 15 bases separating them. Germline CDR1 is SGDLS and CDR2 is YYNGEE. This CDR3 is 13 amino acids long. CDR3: CASSPPAHGGYTF. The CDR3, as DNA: TGTGCCAGCAGCCCTCCGGCTCACGGGGGCTACACCTTC.

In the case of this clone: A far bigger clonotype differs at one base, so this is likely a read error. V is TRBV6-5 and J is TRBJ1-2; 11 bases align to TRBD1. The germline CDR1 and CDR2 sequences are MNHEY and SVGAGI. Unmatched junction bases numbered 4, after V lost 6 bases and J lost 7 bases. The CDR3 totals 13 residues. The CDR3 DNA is TGTGCCAGCAGCCTCGGGACAGGGGGTGGCTACACCTTC. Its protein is CASSLGTGGGYTF.

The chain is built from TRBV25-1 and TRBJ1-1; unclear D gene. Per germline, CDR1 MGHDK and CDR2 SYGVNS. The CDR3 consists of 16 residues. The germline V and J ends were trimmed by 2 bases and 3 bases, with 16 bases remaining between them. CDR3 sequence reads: CASSETLPREDTEAFF. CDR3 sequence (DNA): TGTGCCAGCAGTGAAACCCTACCGAGAGAGGACACTGAAGCTTTCTTT.

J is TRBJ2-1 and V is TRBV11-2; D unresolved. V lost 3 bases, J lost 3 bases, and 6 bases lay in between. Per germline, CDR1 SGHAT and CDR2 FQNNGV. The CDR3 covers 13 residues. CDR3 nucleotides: TGTGCCAGCAGCTTTTACAGCTACAATGAGCAGTTCTTC. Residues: CASSFYSYNEQFF.

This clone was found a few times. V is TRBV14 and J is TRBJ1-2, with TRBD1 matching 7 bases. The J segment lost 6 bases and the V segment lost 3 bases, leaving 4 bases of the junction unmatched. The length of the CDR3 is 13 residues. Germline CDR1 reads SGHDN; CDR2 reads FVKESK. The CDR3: CASSHFTGDGYTF. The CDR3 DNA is TGTGCCAGCAGCCACTTTACAGGGGATGGCTACACCTTC.

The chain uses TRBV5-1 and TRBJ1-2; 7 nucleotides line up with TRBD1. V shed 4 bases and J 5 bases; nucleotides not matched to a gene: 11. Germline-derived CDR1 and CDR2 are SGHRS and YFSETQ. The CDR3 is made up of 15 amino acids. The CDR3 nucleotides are TGCGCCAGCAGCCTAGGGGACAGAAACTCTTATGGCTACACCTTC. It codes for CASSLGDRNSYGYTF.

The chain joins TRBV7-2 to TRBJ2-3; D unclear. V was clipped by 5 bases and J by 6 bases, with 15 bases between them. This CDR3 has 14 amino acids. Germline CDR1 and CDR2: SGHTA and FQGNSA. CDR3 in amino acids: CASSLRAFLDTQYF. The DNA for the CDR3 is TGTGCCAGCAGCCTACGGGCCTTTTTGGATACGCAGTATTTT.

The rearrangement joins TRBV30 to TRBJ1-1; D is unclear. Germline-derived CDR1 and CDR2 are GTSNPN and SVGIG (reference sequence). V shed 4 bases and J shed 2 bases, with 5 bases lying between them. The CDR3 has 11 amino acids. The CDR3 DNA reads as TGTGCCTGGAACAGTAACACTGAAGCTTTCTTT. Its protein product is CAWNSNTEAFF.

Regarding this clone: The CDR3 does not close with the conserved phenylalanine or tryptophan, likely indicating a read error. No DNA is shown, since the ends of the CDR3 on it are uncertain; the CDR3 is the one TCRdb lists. Here the CDR3 reads CASSLETLL. The chain is built from TRBV7-9 and TRBJ1-2. The CDR3 region is 9 residues in length, termini included. Germline CDR1 is SEHNR and CDR2 is FQNEAQ (reference sequence).

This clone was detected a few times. This CDR3 is CASSREVGGEYEQYF. In DNA form, the CDR3 reads TGTGCCAGCTCAAGGGAGGTCGGGGGAGAGTACGAGCAGTACTTC. The chain combines TRBV18 with TRBJ2-7; possibly TRBD2 for D (6 bases). The CDR3 totals 15 residues. Germline loops: CDR1 KGHSH, CDR2 LQKENI. Trimming cost V 5 bases and J 4 bases, with 18 bases left between them.

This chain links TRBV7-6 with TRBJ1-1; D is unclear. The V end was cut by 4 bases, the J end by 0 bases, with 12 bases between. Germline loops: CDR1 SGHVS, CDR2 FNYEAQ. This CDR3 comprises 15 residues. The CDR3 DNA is TGTGCCAGCAGCTGGGGTGGGGTGATGAACACTGAAGCTTTCTTT. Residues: CASSWGGVMNTEAFF.

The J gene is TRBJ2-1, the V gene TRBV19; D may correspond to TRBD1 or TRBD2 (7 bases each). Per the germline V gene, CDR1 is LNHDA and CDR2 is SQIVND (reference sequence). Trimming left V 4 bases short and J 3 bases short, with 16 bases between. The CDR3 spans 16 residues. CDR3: CASSSRGGHIYNEQFF. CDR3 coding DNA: TGTGCCAGTAGTAGCAGGGGGGGCCATATCTACAATGAGCAGTTCTTC.

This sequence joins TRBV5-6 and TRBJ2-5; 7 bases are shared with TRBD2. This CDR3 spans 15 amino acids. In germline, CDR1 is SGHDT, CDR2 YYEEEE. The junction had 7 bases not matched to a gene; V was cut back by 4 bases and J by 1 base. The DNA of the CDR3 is TGTGCCAGCAGCCCCGGGGGGTGGGGCCAAGAGACCCAGTACTTC. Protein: CASSPGGWGQETQYF.

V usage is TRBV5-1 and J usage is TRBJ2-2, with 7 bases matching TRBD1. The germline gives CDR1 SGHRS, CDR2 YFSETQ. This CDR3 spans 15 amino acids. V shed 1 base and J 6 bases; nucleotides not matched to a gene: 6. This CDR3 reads CASSLIQGLAGELFF. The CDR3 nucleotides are TGCGCCAGCAGCTTGATACAGGGGTTAGCCGGGGAGCTGTTTTTT. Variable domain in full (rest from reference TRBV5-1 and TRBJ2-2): KAGVTQTPRYLIKTRGQQVTLSCSPISGHRSVSWYQQTPGQGLQFLFEYFSETQRNKGNFPGRFSGRQFSNSRSEMNVSTLELGDSALYLCASSLIQGLAGELFFGEGSRLTVL.

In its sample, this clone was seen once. CDR3 amino acids: CASSARGSLGGNGYTF. CDR3 nucleotide sequence: TGTGCCAGCAGCGCCCGGGGCAGCCTAGGAGGTAATGGCTACACCTTC. The rearrangement joins TRBV13 to TRBJ1-2, with D perhaps matching TRBD1 (5 bases). The CDR3 extends over 16 amino acids. The V and J ends lost 5 bases and 6 bases respectively, with 22 bases between them. Germline V lookup: CDR1 PRHDT, CDR2 FYEKMQ (reference sequence). The full variable domain, rest sourced from reference TRBV13 and TRBJ1-2, is AAGVIQSPRHLIKEKRETATLKCYPIPRHDTVYWYQQGPGQDPQFLISFYEKMQSDKGSIPDRFSAQQFSDYHSELNMSSLELGDSALYFCASSARGSLGGNGYTFGSGTRLTVV.

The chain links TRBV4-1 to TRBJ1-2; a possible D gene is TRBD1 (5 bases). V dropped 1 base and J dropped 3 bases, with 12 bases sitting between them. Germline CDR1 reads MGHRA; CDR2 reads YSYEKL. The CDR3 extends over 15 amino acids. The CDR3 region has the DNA TGCGCCAGCAGCCAAGGAGGGGAGGGAGACTATGGCTACACCTTC. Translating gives CASSQGGEGDYGYTF.

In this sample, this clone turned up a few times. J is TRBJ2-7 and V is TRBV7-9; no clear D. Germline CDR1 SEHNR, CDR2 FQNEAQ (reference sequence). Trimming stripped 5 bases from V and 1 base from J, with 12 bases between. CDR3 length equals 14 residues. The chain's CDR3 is CASSPEVRSYEQYF. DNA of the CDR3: TGTGCCAGCAGCCCCGAGGTCCGATCCTACGAGCAGTACTTC.

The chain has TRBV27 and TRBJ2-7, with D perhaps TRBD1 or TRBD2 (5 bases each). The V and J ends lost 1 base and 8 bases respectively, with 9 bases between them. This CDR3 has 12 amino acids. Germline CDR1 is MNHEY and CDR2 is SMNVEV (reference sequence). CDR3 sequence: CASSLLGDQQYF. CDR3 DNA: TGTGCCAGCAGTTTATTGGGGGACCAGCAGTACTTC.

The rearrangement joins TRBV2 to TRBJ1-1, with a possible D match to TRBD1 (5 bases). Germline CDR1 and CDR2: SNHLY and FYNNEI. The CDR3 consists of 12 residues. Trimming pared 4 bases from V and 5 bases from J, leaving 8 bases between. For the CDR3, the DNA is TGTGCCAGCAGTGTCGGGACGACTGAAGCTTTCTTT. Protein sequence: CASSVGTTEAFF.

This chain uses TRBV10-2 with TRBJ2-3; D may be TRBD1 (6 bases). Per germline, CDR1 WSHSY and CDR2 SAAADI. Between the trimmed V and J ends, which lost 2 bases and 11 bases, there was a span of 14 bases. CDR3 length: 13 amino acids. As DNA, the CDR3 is TGCGCCAGCAGTGAGAGGGGGTTCGGAATGCAGTATTTT. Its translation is CASSERGFGMQYF.

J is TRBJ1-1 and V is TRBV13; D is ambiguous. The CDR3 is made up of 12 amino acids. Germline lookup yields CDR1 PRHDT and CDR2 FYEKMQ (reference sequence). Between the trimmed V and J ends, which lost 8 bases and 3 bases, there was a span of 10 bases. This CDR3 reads CASSGPYTEAFF. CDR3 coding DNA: TGTGCCAGCTCAGGCCCTTACACTGAAGCTTTCTTT.

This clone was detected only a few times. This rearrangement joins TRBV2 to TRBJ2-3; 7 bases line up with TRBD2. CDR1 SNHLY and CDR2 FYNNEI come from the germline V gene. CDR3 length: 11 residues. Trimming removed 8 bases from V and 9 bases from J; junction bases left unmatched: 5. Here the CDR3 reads CASGDYDTQYF. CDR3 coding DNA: TGTGCCAGCGGGGACTACGACACGCAGTATTTT.

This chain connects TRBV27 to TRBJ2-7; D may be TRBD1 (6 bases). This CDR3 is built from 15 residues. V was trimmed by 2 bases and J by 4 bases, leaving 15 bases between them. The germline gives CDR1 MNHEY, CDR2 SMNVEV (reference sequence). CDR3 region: CASSLIQGDKYEQYF. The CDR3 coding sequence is TGTGCCAGCAGTTTAATACAAGGGGACAAGTACGAGCAGTACTTC.

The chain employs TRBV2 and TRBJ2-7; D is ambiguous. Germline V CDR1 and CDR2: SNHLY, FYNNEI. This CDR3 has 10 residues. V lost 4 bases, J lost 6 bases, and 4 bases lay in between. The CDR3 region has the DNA TGTGCCAGCAGTGGCCGCGAGCAGTACTTC. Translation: CASSGREQYF. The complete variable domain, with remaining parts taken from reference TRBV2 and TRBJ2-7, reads EPEVTQTPSHQVTQMGQEVILRCVPISNHLYFYWYRQILGQKVEFLVSFYNNEISEKSEIFDDQFSVERPDGSNFTLKIRSTKLEDSAMYFCASSGREQYFGPGTRLTVT.

This CDR3 reads CASLHGNTEAFF. CDR3 DNA: TGTGCCAGCCTACACGGTAACACTGAAGCTTTCTTT. This sequence joins TRBV6-1 and TRBJ1-1; D not certain. The germline V and J ends were trimmed by 8 bases and 2 bases, with 9 bases remaining between them. Germline V gene data show CDR1 as MNHNS and CDR2 as SASEGT. The CDR3 consists of 12 residues.

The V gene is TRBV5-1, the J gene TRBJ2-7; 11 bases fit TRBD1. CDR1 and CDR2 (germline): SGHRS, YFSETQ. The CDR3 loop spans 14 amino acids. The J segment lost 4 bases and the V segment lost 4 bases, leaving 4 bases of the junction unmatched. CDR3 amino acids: CASSGQGAKYEQYF. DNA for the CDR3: TGCGCCAGCAGCGGACAGGGGGCAAAATACGAGCAGTACTTC.

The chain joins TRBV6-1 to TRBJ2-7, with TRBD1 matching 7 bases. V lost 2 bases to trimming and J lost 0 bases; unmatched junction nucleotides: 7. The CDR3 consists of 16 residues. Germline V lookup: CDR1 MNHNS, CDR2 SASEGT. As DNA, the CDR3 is TGTGCCAGCAGTGAATCAGGGACAGCAAGCTCCTACGAGCAGTACTTC. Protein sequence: CASSESGTASSYEQYF.